The clone carrying this TCR beta chain was counted ten times or more. TCRdb re-called the multiplex PCR reads with MiXCR, one entry per CDR3 protein. This table holds more than 200,000 distinct CDR3 sequences, roughly 30% found once. These data belong to a study of breast tumors, draining lymph nodes, adjacent tissues. Axillary draining lymph nodes of breast cancer patients supplied the node samples. Trimming removed 5 bases from V and 4 bases from J, with 6 bases in between. Germline V CDR1 and CDR2: SQVTM, ANQGSEA. The CDR3 runs 11 residues. The sample comprised axillary lymph node tissue. The chain joins TRBV29-1 to TRBJ2-1; no reliable D call. The receptor's source is a female donor with breast cancer. Some clones in this sample may be carry-over from other donors' samples. The CDR3 DNA reads as TGCAGCGTTTTAGAGTACAATGAGCAGTTCTTC. Its protein is CSVLEYNEQFF.